Below are 15 T cell receptor beta chains sequenced from a single sample in a study of T cell repertoires in cytomegalovirus infection. TCRdb called the reads again in MiXCR, with one record for every CDR3 protein. The sample has 300,000 or so distinct CDR3 sequences, roughly 25% seen once. These receptors have no identified antigens. The sequences come from cultured PBMCs, collected from culture after CMV antigen stimulation. The receptors stem from a human donor in good health (CMV status not recorded). Some clones in this sample may be carry-over from other donors' samples.

The rearrangement joins TRBV29-1 to TRBJ2-5, with 10 bases fitting TRBD2. Germline V gives CDR1 SQVTM, CDR2 ANQGSEA. Trimming at V came to 6 bases and at J to 3 bases, leaving 4 bases not matched to a gene. The CDR3 sequence is 13 residues long. CDR3 in amino acids: CSVRTSGKETQYF. The CDR3 bases are TGCAGCGTCAGGACTAGCGGAAAAGAGACCCAGTACTTC. Together with reference TRBV29-1 and TRBJ2-5, the CDR3 gives the full variable domain: SAVISQKPSRDICQRGTSLTIQCQVDSQVTMMFWYRQQPGQSLTLIATANQGSEATYESGFVIDKFPISRPNLTFSTLTVSNMSPEDSSIYLCSVRTSGKETQYFGPGTRLLVL.

In its sample, this clonotype was seen a few times. The V gene is TRBV27, the J gene TRBJ1-6, with 9 bases lining up with TRBD1. V trimming: 6 bases; J trimming: 6 bases; junction bases outside the gene matches: 6. The CDR3 sequence is 15 residues long. Germline V lookup: CDR1 MNHEY, CDR2 SMNVEV (reference sequence). Written as DNA, the CDR3 is TGTGCCAGCAGACAGGGGGCTAATATTAATTCACCCCTCCACTTT. It encodes CASRQGANINSPLHF.

The CDR3 sequence: CSAQRTIAGQETQYF. CDR3 DNA: TGCAGTGCTCAACGGACTATAGCGGGGCAAGAGACCCAGTACTTC. J is TRBJ2-5 and V is TRBV20-1; 8 nucleotides match TRBD2. This CDR3 spans 15 amino acids. J gave up 2 bases and V 5 bases, and 10 bases lay outside the gene matches. From germline, CDR1 is DFQATT and CDR2 SNEGSKA (reference sequence).

The V call is TRBV20-1, the J call TRBJ1-3; the D gene is possibly TRBD1 (5 bases). The CDR3 runs to 17 residues. The germline V gene has CDR1 DFQATT and CDR2 SNEGSKA (reference sequence). V was cut by 0 bases and J by 0 bases, with 15 bases left in between. The DNA for the CDR3 is TGCAGTGCTAGAGATCCCGAGGGACGGGGCTCTGGAAACACCATATATTTT. It translates to CSARDPEGRGSGNTIYF.

V and J are TRBV7-9 and TRBJ1-2; TRBD1 agrees at 8 bases. The CDR3 is 14 residues long. Germline CDR1 reads SEHNR; CDR2 reads FQNEAQ (reference sequence). V gave up 5 bases and J gave up 4 bases; unmatched junction bases: 6. The CDR3 is CASSPTGETYGYTF. The CDR3 coding sequence is TGTGCCAGCAGCCCGACAGGGGAGACCTATGGCTACACCTTC.

In its sample, this clonotype was seen once. The chain uses TRBV7-6 and TRBJ2-3; perhaps TRBD2 as D (6 bases). The CDR3 extends over 12 amino acids. V gave up 5 bases and J gave up 5 bases, with 8 bases separating them. The germline gives CDR1 SGHVS, CDR2 FNYEAQ. CDR3 coding DNA: TGTGCCAGCAGCAATAGCGGAGATACGCAGTATTTT. It encodes CASSNSGDTQYF.

This clonotype was observed a few times. V gene TRBV20-1 combines with J gene TRBJ2-1; TRBD2 matches 13 bases. This CDR3 is 14 amino acids long. V lost 5 bases to trimming and J lost 7 bases; unmatched junction nucleotides: 5. In germline, CDR1 is DFQATT, CDR2 SNEGSKA (reference sequence). For the CDR3, the DNA is TGCAGTGCTCCCGGACTAGCGGGGGTAAATGAGCAGTTCTTC. Its translation: CSAPGLAGVNEQFF.

This chain links TRBV7-2 with TRBJ1-1; D perhaps matches TRBD1 (6 bases). Germline values: CDR1 SGHTA, CDR2 FQGNSA. The CDR3 sequence is 16 residues long. V lost 4 bases, J lost 4 bases, and 19 bases lay in between. Here the CDR3 DNA reads TGTGCCAGCAGCTCGTTTTCCCGGGGGCCGGGCACTGAAGCTTTCTTT. It specifies CASSSFSRGPGTEAFF.

V and J are TRBV10-3 and TRBJ2-7, with D tentatively TRBD2 (5 bases). The V and J ends lost 4 bases and 4 bases respectively, with 5 bases between them. The CDR3 sequence is 11 residues long. Germline V gene data show CDR1 as ENHRY and CDR2 as SYGVKD. The CDR3 DNA reads as TGTGCCATCAGTGCGGGGTACGAGCAGTACGTC. Translated: CAISAGYEQYV.

Regarding this clonotype: A single base separates this from a much larger clone, so it may be a read error. The rearrangement uses TRBV7-9 and TRBJ2-1; D gene unclear. Looked up from germline, CDR1 is SEHNR and CDR2 is FQNEAQ (reference sequence). This CDR3 spans 15 amino acids. In nucleotides, the CDR3 is TGTGCCAGCTGCTTAGTTGGTAGTTCCTACAATGAGCAGTTCTTC. Amino acid sequence: CASCLVGSSYNEQFF.

At least ten counts were recorded for this clonotype. J is TRBJ1-2 and V is TRBV7-6; D call uncertain. Looked up from germline, CDR1 is SGHVS and CDR2 is FNYEAQ. The CDR3 loop spans 13 amino acids. V lost 3 bases and J lost 4, with 9 bases in between. The DNA of the CDR3 is TGTGCCAGCAGCTTTGGGGTCGGCTATGGCTACACCTTC. Amino acids: CASSFGVGYGYTF.

This chain joins TRBV15 and TRBJ2-7; TRBD2 matches 8 bases. V shed 1 base, J shed 9 bases, and the junction held 8 bases outside the gene matches. The CDR3 is 14 amino acids. CDR1 and CDR2 from the germline V gene are LNHNV and YYDKDF (reference sequence). The CDR3 nucleotides are TGTGCCACCAGCAGAGGCGGTAGCGGGACCGGGCAGTACTTC. Protein product: CATSRGGSGTGQYF.

The chain combines TRBV10-3 with TRBJ1-1, with a tentative D call TRBD1 (5 bases). Trimming pared 4 bases from V and 4 bases from J, leaving 13 bases between. Germline lookup yields CDR1 ENHRY and CDR2 SYGVKD. The CDR3 runs to 14 residues. CDR3 DNA sequence: TGTGCCATCAGTGTGGGAGGGGCAGGCACTGAAGCTTTCTTT. Amino acid sequence: CAISVGGAGTEAFF.

This clonotype occurred many times. The gene calls are TRBV7-8 and TRBJ2-7; possibly TRBD1 for D (5 bases). Germline V gene lookup returns CDR1 SGHVS and CDR2 FQNEAQ. V lost 7 bases and J lost 0, with 10 bases in between. The CDR3 runs to 13 residues. In nucleotides, the CDR3 is TGTGCCAGCAACTATCAGGGCTCCTACGAGCAGTACTTC. This codes for CASNYQGSYEQYF.

This clonotype was counted a few times. V and J are TRBV6-1 and TRBJ2-7; 7 bases are shared with TRBD1. Germline assignment: CDR1 MNHNS and CDR2 SASEGT. V was clipped by 6 bases and J by 3 bases; unmatched bases: 5. This CDR3 comprises 13 residues. The CDR3 nucleotides are TGTGCCAGCAGCAGGGACAGTTTCTACGAGCAGTACGTC. This translates into CASSRDSFYEQYV.